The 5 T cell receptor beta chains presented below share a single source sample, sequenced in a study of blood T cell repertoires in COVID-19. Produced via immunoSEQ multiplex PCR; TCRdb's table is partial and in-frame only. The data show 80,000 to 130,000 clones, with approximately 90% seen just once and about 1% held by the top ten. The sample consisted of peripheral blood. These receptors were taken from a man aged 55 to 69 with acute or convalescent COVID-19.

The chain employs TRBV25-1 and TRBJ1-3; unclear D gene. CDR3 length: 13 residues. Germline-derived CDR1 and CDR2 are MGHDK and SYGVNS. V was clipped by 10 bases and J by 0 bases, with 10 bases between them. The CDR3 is CATRLSSGNTIYF. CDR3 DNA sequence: TGTGCCACTCGACTGAGCTCTGGAAACACCATATATTTT.

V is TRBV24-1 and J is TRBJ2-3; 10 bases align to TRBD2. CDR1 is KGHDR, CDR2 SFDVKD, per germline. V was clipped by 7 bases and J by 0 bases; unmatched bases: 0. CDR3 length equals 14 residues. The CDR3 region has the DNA TGTGCCACCAGGACTAGCGGGAGCACAGATACGCAGTATTTT. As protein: CATRTSGSTDTQYF.

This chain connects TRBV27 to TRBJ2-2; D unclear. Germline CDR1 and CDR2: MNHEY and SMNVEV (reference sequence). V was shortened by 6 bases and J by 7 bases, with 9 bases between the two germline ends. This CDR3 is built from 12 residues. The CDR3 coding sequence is TGTGCCAGCAGCCCTCTAGGCGGGGAGCTGTTTTTT. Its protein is CASSPLGGELFF.

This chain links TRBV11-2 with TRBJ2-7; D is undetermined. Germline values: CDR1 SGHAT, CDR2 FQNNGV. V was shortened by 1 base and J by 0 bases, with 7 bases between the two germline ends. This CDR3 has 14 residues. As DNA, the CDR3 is TGTGCCAGCAGCTTAGCCCCGAGCTCCTACGAGCAGTACTTC. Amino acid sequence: CASSLAPSSYEQYF.

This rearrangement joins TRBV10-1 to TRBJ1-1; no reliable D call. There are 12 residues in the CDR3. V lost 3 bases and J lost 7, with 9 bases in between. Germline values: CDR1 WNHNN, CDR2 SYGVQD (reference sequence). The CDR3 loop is CASSEPKLEAFF. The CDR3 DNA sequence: TGCGCCAGCAGTGAACCGAAGCTTGAAGCTTTCTTT.